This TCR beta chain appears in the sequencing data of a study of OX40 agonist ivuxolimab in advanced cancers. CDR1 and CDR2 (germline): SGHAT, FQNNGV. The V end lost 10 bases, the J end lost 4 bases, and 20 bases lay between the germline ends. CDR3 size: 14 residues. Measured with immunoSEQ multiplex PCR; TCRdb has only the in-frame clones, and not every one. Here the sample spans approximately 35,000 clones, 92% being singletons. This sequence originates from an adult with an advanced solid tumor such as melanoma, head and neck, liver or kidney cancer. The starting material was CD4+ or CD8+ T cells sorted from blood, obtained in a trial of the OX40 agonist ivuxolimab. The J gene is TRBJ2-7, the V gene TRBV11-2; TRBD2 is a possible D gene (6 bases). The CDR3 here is CATSTPGVRYEQYF. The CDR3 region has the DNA TGTGCCACCTCGACCCCGGGAGTAAGGTACGAGCAGTACTTC.